The 29 T cell receptor beta chains below were found in one sample sequenced in a study of blood T cell repertoires in COVID-19. The table came from immunoSEQ multiplex PCR; TCRdb's copy has only in-frame clones and leaves some out. Of fewer than 150,000 clones detected, about 87% appear once; the ten largest clones hold more than 3.5%. Sample: peripheral blood. The receptors were sampled from a woman aged 60-75 years with acute or convalescent COVID-19.

The rearrangement uses TRBV4-1 and TRBJ2-3, with D maybe TRBD2 (6 bases). CDR1 and CDR2 from the germline V gene are MGHRA and YSYEKL. This CDR3 is built from 14 residues. V dropped 1 base and J dropped 7 bases, with 12 bases sitting between them. This CDR3 is CASSQAQGGNTQYF. The DNA of the CDR3 is TGCGCCAGCAGCCAAGCCCAGGGCGGGAATACGCAGTATTTT.

This chain links TRBV4-1 with TRBJ1-2, with TRBD1 as a possible D gene (5 bases). V was clipped by 4 bases and J by 1 base, with 13 bases between them. The CDR3 extends over 15 amino acids. The V gene's germline CDR1 is MGHRA and CDR2 YSYEKL. CDR3: CASSPTSTDNYGYTF. The CDR3 DNA follows: TGCGCCAGCAGCCCCACGTCGACAGATAACTATGGCTACACCTTC.

V is TRBV20-1 and J is TRBJ2-6, with a weak D call TRBD2 (6 bases). Germline V lookup: CDR1 DFQATT, CDR2 SNEGSKA (reference sequence). Trimming took off 3 bases at V and 2 bases at J, with 11 bases between the two ends. This CDR3 region has 15 residues. As DNA, the CDR3 is TGCAGTGCTAGTGTGACGGGAGCTGGGGCCAACGTCCTGACTTTC. As protein: CSASVTGAGANVLTF.

The chain uses TRBV12-3 or TRBV12-4 and TRBJ2-1; D not certain. Trimming stripped 3 bases from V and 12 bases from J, with 15 bases between. This CDR3 spans 13 amino acids. CDR3: CASSFNLSPGQFF. In DNA, the CDR3 is TGTGCCAGCAGTTTTAATCTGTCACCGGGGCAGTTCTTC.

This chain joins TRBV18 and TRBJ2-4, with D maybe TRBD2 (7 bases). The CDR3 is 21 amino acids. Trimming removed 0 bases at V and 0 bases at J, with 24 bases between. Germline CDR1 and CDR2: KGHSH and LQKENI. CDR3 amino acids: CASSPPRGEGLHPRAKNIQYF. CDR3 coding DNA: TGTGCCAGCTCACCACCGAGGGGGGAGGGACTACATCCAAGAGCCAAAAACATTCAGTACTTC.

V usage is TRBV11-2 and J usage is TRBJ1-1; no clear D gene. Trimming removed 1 base at V and 7 bases at J, with 4 bases between. In germline, CDR1 is SGHAT, CDR2 FQNNGV. This CDR3 contains 11 residues. CDR3: CASSLGVEAFF. CDR3 sequence (DNA): TGTGCCAGCAGCTTAGGCGTTGAAGCTTTCTTT.

The chain combines TRBV5-1 with TRBJ1-6, with TRBD1 identical over 8 bases. Germline loops: CDR1 SGHRS, CDR2 YFSETQ. The CDR3 is 16 amino acids. Trimming took 3 bases from V and 9 from J; bases not matched to a gene: 11. The CDR3: CASSSSVQGAGSPLHF. The CDR3 DNA is TGCGCCAGCAGCTCCTCCGTCCAGGGGGCTGGTTCACCCCTCCACTTT.

The chain combines TRBV7-9 with TRBJ2-1; TRBD2 agrees at 11 bases. This CDR3 region has 16 residues. J was trimmed by 8 bases and V by 3 bases; bases with no gene match: 9. CDR1 and CDR2 from the germline V gene are SEHNR and FQNEAQ (reference sequence). The CDR3 bases are TGTGCCAGCAGCTTGGGACTAGCGGTTGGAAAGGATGAGCAGTTCTTC. It translates to CASSLGLAVGKDEQFF.

The rearrangement joins TRBV2 to TRBJ2-6; a weak D match, TRBD2 (5 bases). From germline, CDR1 is SNHLY and CDR2 FYNNEI. The CDR3 is 15 residues long. V dropped 5 bases and J dropped 0 bases, with 8 bases sitting between them. The CDR3 nucleotides are TGTGCCAGCAGTCCGGGGTTCTCTGGGGCCAACGTCCTGACTTTC. It translates to CASSPGFSGANVLTF.

Only one count was recorded for this clone. For the CDR3, the DNA is TGTGCCAGCAGCGTTCGGGAGGGTAGCACAGATACGCAGTATTTT. Translating it yields CASSVREGSTDTQYF. V is TRBV9 and J is TRBJ2-3; 8 nucleotides line up with TRBD2. The CDR3 runs 15 residues. The V gene end was trimmed by 2 bases and the J gene end by 0 bases; junction bases not matched to a gene: 2. Germline V gene data show CDR1 as SGDLS and CDR2 as YYNGEE.

The V call is TRBV5-5, the J call TRBJ2-2, with 7 bases fitting TRBD1. J gave up 2 bases and V 0 bases, and 10 bases lay outside the gene matches. The CDR3 has 18 residues. CDR1 is SGHKS, CDR2 YYEKEE, per germline (reference sequence). The CDR3: CASSLALTGQRNTGELFF. The CDR3 DNA sequence: TGTGCCAGCAGCTTGGCCCTAACGGGACAGCGCAACACCGGGGAGCTGTTTTTT.

V and J are TRBV5-1 and TRBJ2-1; TRBD1 agrees at 8 bases. This CDR3 is 14 amino acids long. The junction had 7 bases not matched to a gene; V was cut back by 3 bases and J by 8 bases. Germline CDR1 SGHRS, CDR2 YFSETQ. CDR3 DNA: TGCGCCAGCAGCTCGGGACAGGTGACCCATGAGCAGTTCTTC. Its translation is CASSSGQVTHEQFF. Complete variable domain (other parts from reference TRBV5-1 and TRBJ2-1): KAGVTQTPRYLIKTRGQQVTLSCSPISGHRSVSWYQQTPGQGLQFLFEYFSETQRNKGNFPGRFSGRQFSNSRSEMNVSTLELGDSALYLCASSSGQVTHEQFFGPGTRLTVL.

The chain combines TRBV7-8 with TRBJ1-6, with unresolved D. Trimming took 2 bases from V and 0 from J, leaving 8 bases between them. Germline CDR1 reads SGHVS; CDR2 reads FQNEAQ. This CDR3 comprises 16 residues. CDR3 bases: TGTGCCAGCAGCTTATCTGGGAGCTCCTATAATTCACCCCTCCACTTT. This sequence encodes CASSLSGSSYNSPLHF.

The chain employs TRBV7-2 and TRBJ1-1; D ambiguous. This CDR3 contains 12 residues. The V gene lost 1 base and the J gene lost 11 bases, with 11 bases spanning the gap. Germline values: CDR1 SGHTA, CDR2 FQGNSA. The CDR3, as DNA: TGTGCCAGCAGCTTAGATAGCAAGTCTGCTTTCTTT. It specifies CASSLDSKSAFF.

The chain links TRBV3-1 (or the pseudogene TRBV3-2) to TRBJ2-1; TRBD1 is a possible D gene (6 bases). The CDR3 is 15 residues long. CDR1 and CDR2 from the germline V gene are LGHDT and YNNKEL (reference sequence). Deletions cut 1 base from V and 7 bases from J, with 14 bases between. In nucleotides, the CDR3 is TGTGCCAGCAGCCAAGGGGTTTTTAGGGGGAATGAGCAGTTCTTC. Encoded protein: CASSQGVFRGNEQFF.

This rearrangement joins TRBV3-1 (or the pseudogene TRBV3-2) to TRBJ2-1, with a weak D call TRBD2 (6 bases). The V end lost 3 bases, the J end lost 0 bases, and 12 bases lay between the germline ends. The germline gives CDR1 LGHDT, CDR2 YNNKEL (reference sequence). The CDR3 contains 16 residues. Here the CDR3 DNA reads TGTGCCAGCAGCCACCAGAAAGCGGGCTCCTACAATGAGCAGTTCTTC. This gives the protein CASSHQKAGSYNEQFF.

The J gene is TRBJ2-1, the V gene TRBV11-1; TRBD1 aligns across 8 bases. Per germline, CDR1 SGHAT and CDR2 FQDESV (reference sequence). The length of the CDR3 is 16 residues. With V trimmed by 5 bases and J by 2 bases, 8 bases remained unmatched. The CDR3: CASSPKTGATYNEQFF. In nucleotides, the CDR3 is TGTGCCAGCAGCCCGAAGACAGGGGCCACCTACAATGAGCAGTTCTTC.

Here the CDR3 reads CASGRRTGKNTEAFF. The CDR3, as DNA: TGTGCCAGCGGCAGACGGACAGGGAAGAACACTGAAGCTTTCTTT. The rearrangement uses TRBV3-1 (or the pseudogene TRBV3-2) and TRBJ1-1, with 8 bases lining up with TRBD1. There are 15 residues in the CDR3. Germline V gene data show CDR1 as LGHDT and CDR2 as YNNKEL (reference sequence). V was pared by 8 bases and J by 1 base, with 9 bases of the junction left unmatched.

The V and J genes are TRBV3-1 (or the pseudogene TRBV3-2) and TRBJ1-2; D is unclear. This CDR3 contains 15 residues. Germline-derived CDR1 and CDR2 are LGHDT and YNNKEL (reference sequence). Trimming left V 1 base short and J 0 bases short, with 9 bases between. CDR3 loop: CASSQGLEANYGYTF. The DNA for the CDR3 is TGTGCCAGCAGCCAAGGATTAGAGGCTAACTATGGCTACACCTTC.

This chain uses TRBV5-6 with TRBJ1-2; possibly TRBD1 for D (5 bases). Trimming pared 0 bases from V and 2 bases from J, leaving 17 bases between. The CDR3 has 17 residues. CDR1 is SGHDT and CDR2 is YYEEEE in the germline V gene. The CDR3 sequence: CASSLAGRERGNYGYTF. In nucleotides, the CDR3 is TGTGCCAGCAGCTTGGCCGGGCGAGAGCGGGGGAACTATGGCTACACCTTC. Full variable domain (remainder filled in from reference TRBV5-6 and TRBJ1-2): DAGVTQSPTHLIKTRGQQVTLRCSPKSGHDTVSWYQQALGQGPQFIFQYYEEEERQRGNFPDRFSGHQFPNYSSELNVNALLLGDSALYLCASSLAGRERGNYGYTFGSGTRLTVV.

The chain links TRBV10-3 to TRBJ2-1; tentatively, D is TRBD2 (5 bases). In germline, CDR1 is ENHRY, CDR2 SYGVKD. Deletions cut 0 bases from V and 9 bases from J, with 12 bases between. The CDR3 consists of 14 residues. The CDR3: CAISESPTSCEQFF. CDR3 nucleotides: TGTGCCATCAGTGAGTCCCCTACTAGTTGTGAGCAGTTCTTC.

The chain has TRBV4-2 and TRBJ2-2; D is unclear. The ends were cut back, 0 bases at V and 9 bases at J, with 14 bases in the middle. Germline V gene lookup returns CDR1 LGHNA and CDR2 YNFKEQ. This CDR3 comprises 15 residues. The CDR3: CASSQDLSEVRELFF. DNA of the CDR3: TGTGCCAGCAGCCAAGATTTAAGCGAAGTCAGGGAGCTGTTTTTT.

J is TRBJ2-5 and V is TRBV27, with a tentative D call TRBD1 (6 bases). The CDR3 spans 14 residues. The V end was cut by 8 bases, the J end by 4 bases, with 17 bases between. From germline, CDR1 is MNHEY and CDR2 SMNVEV (reference sequence). CDR3 DNA: TGTGCCAGCTCGCCCCAGGGGAGAGCAGAGACCCAGTACTTC. This codes for CASSPQGRAETQYF.

There are a few counts of this clone. The chain recombines TRBV7-3 with TRBJ1-1, with a possible D match to TRBD1 (6 bases). V lost 3 bases, J lost 4 bases, and 18 bases lay in between. The CDR3 is made up of 16 amino acids. Per the germline V gene, CDR1 is SGHTA and CDR2 is FQGTGA. CDR3 residues: CASSFKLNRAGTEAFF. CDR3 nucleotides: TGTGCCAGCAGCTTCAAATTGAACAGGGCTGGCACTGAAGCTTTCTTT.

With regard to this clone: Other DNA variants within this sample encode the same CDR3. The chain uses TRBV3-1 (or the pseudogene TRBV3-2) and TRBJ1-5; no clear D gene. Per germline, CDR1 LGHDT and CDR2 YNNKEL (reference sequence). The CDR3 runs 13 residues. V lost 2 bases to trimming and J lost 4 bases, with 6 bases between them. The CDR3 DNA reads TGTGCCAGCAGCCAACGCGGTAATCAGCCCCAGCATTTT. Amino acids: CASSQRGNQPQHF.

The rearrangement links TRBV5-1 to TRBJ1-1, with D hard to call. Trimming removed 4 bases from V and 3 bases from J, with 16 bases in between. This CDR3 spans 15 amino acids. Looked up from germline, CDR1 is SGHRS and CDR2 is YFSETQ. The CDR3 spells CASSRGQGRDTEAFF. The CDR3 coding sequence is TGCGCCAGCAGCCGCGGGCAAGGGCGGGACACTGAAGCTTTCTTT. Filled out from reference TRBV5-1 and TRBJ1-1, the complete variable domain reads KAGVTQTPRYLIKTRGQQVTLSCSPISGHRSVSWYQQTPGQGLQFLFEYFSETQRNKGNFPGRFSGRQFSNSRSEMNVSTLELGDSALYLCASSRGQGRDTEAFFGQGTRLTVV.

CDR3 region: CASTGLTGGTGEQFF. The CDR3 nucleotides are TGTGCCAGTACCGGTTTGACGGGAGGAACGGGTGAGCAGTTCTTC. The gene calls are TRBV19 and TRBJ2-1; TRBD2 matches at 7 bases. V shed 7 bases, J shed 9 bases, and the junction held 15 bases outside the gene matches. CDR3 length: 15 amino acids. The V gene's germline CDR1 is LNHDA and CDR2 SQIVND (reference sequence). Full variable domain (missing parts from reference TRBV19 and TRBJ2-1): DGGITQSPKYLFRKEGQNVTLSCEQNLNHDAMYWYRQDPGQGLRLIYYSQIVNDFQKGDIAEGYSVSREKKESFPLTVTSAQKNPTAFYLCASTGLTGGTGEQFFGPGTRLTVL.

This chain uses TRBV5-8 with TRBJ2-7; weak D call: TRBD2 (6 bases). The CDR3 runs 14 residues. The V gene lost 0 bases and the J gene lost 4 bases, with 11 bases spanning the gap. Germline V CDR1 and CDR2: SGHTS, YDEGEE. CDR3 loop: CASSLGLARYEQYV. The DNA of the CDR3 is TGTGCCAGCAGCTTGGGGCTAGCGCGGTACGAGCAGTACGTC.

The CDR3 DNA follows: TGCGCCAGCAGCTTGGCCTCGACGGGACAGGGCCTGTTCTTC. As protein: CASSLASTGQGLFF. The V and J genes are TRBV5-1 and TRBJ2-1; 9 nucleotides agree with TRBD1. The CDR3 loop spans 14 amino acids. The V segment lost 0 bases and the J segment 15 bases; nucleotides outside the gene matches: 10. From germline, CDR1 is SGHRS and CDR2 YFSETQ.